The 3 T cell receptor beta chains below were found in one sample sequenced in a study of T cell responses to AZD1222 COVID-19 vaccine. Measured with immunoSEQ multiplex PCR; TCRdb has only the in-frame clones, and not every one. The table shows about 140,000 clones, with 75% to 90% occurring only once. The sequencing used peripheral blood, collected on day 0 of AZD1222 vaccination. These receptors all stem from an adult in good health.

This sequence joins TRBV30 and TRBJ1-1; D is ambiguous. The CDR3 contains 12 residues. V dropped 3 bases and J dropped 5 bases, with 10 bases sitting between them. Germline CDR1 is GTSNPN and CDR2 is SVGIG (reference sequence). CDR3 sequence: CAWRAPPTEAFF. CDR3 in DNA: TGTGCCTGGAGGGCCCCCCCTACTGAAGCTTTCTTT.

The DNA of the CDR3 is TGTGCCAGCGGGAACCCCCTAGCCAAAAACATTCAGTACTTC. It codes for CASGNPLAKNIQYF. The chain employs TRBV2 and TRBJ2-4; D unresolved. This CDR3 has 14 residues. Trimming pared 8 bases from V and 0 bases from J, leaving 11 bases between. Germline V gives CDR1 SNHLY, CDR2 FYNNEI.

This chain links TRBV10-3 with TRBJ1-6; TRBD1 matches 9 bases. Germline V CDR1 and CDR2: ENHRY, SYGVKD. CDR3 length: 16 residues. Losses at the gene ends were 4 bases for V and 5 bases for J; bases not matched to a gene: 6. The CDR3 bases are TGTGCCATCAGTGTTGGACAGGGGCCGAATAATTCACCCCTCCACTTT. Amino acid sequence: CAISVGQGPNNSPLHF.